The 10 T cell receptor beta chains listed next were all sequenced from one sample in a study of cytotoxic CD8 clonotypes in ibrutinib-treated CLL. This table comes from immunoSEQ multiplex PCR, and its TCRdb copy is limited to in-frame clones, with some not included. Altogether approximately 190,000 clones are present, 70% being singletons, with the ten largest covering roughly 5.8%. Material: PBMCs, obtained after 12 months of ibrutinib treatment. All receptors derive from a human donor with chronic lymphocytic leukemia.

This clone was observed many times. This chain connects TRBV11-2 to TRBJ1-6; D not resolved. With 3 bases removed from V and 7 bases from J, the gap between germline ends came to 4 bases. Looked up from germline, CDR1 is SGHAT and CDR2 is FQNNGV. CDR3 length: 12 amino acids. In DNA form, the CDR3 reads TGTGCCAGCAGCTTCTCCAATTCACCCCTCCACTTT. It codes for CASSFSNSPLHF.

The J gene is TRBJ1-3, the V gene TRBV9; D is unresolved. V was shortened by 5 bases and J by 7 bases, with 7 bases between the two germline ends. This CDR3 has 11 amino acids. CDR1 and CDR2 from the germline V gene are SGDLS and YYNGEE. CDR3 DNA: TGTGCCAGCAGAAGATCCAACACCATATATTTT. It yields the protein CASRRSNTIYF. The full variable domain, its missing parts supplied by reference TRBV9 and TRBJ1-3, is DSGVTQTPKHLITATGQRVTLRCSPRSGDLSVYWYQQSLDQGLQFLIQYYNGEERAKGNILERFSAQQFPDLHSELNLSSLELGDSALYFCASRRSNTIYFGEGSWLTVV.

The rearrangement links TRBV7-2 to TRBJ2-1; 12 bases align to TRBD2. J gave up 9 bases and V 5 bases, and 8 bases lay outside the gene matches. Germline V gene data show CDR1 as SGHTA and CDR2 as FQGNSA. This CDR3 spans 15 amino acids. This CDR3 is CASSRELAGGGEQFF. The CDR3, as DNA: TGTGCCAGCAGCCGCGAACTAGCGGGAGGAGGTGAGCAGTTCTTC.

The chain joins TRBV7-2 to TRBJ1-2, with a weak D call TRBD1 (6 bases). CDR1 SGHTA and CDR2 FQGNSA come from the germline V gene. Trimming cost V 4 bases and J 4 bases, with 7 bases left between them. The CDR3 length is 12 residues. The CDR3 DNA reads TGTGCCAGCAGCTCGGACAGCTATGGCTACACCTTC. Protein: CASSSDSYGYTF.

The chain uses TRBV7-3 and TRBJ2-1; the D is unclear. CDR1 is SGHTA and CDR2 is FQGTGA in the germline V gene. V was pared by 2 bases and J by 5 bases, with 7 bases between. This CDR3 is 13 amino acids long. The CDR3 region is CASSLERDNEQFF. As DNA, the CDR3 is TGTGCCAGCAGCTTAGAAAGGGACAATGAGCAGTTCTTC.

This chain uses TRBV7-3 with TRBJ1-1; a possible D gene is TRBD1 (5 bases). Germline CDR1 reads SGHTA; CDR2 reads FQGTGA. CDR3 length equals 14 residues. The germline V and J ends were trimmed by 2 bases and 6 bases, with 13 bases remaining between them. The CDR3 spells CASSLSGSQPEAFF. The CDR3 DNA sequence: TGTGCCAGCAGCTTATCAGGGAGTCAACCTGAAGCTTTCTTT.

The table lists this clone with a few counts. The CDR3 nucleotides read TGTGCCAGCAGCCCGGGACAGGGTTGGGGCACTGAAGCTTTCTTT. Translation gives CASSPGQGWGTEAFF. This rearrangement joins TRBV11-1 to TRBJ1-1, with 9 bases identical to TRBD1. Per the germline V gene, CDR1 is SGHAT and CDR2 is FQDESV (reference sequence). There are 15 residues in the CDR3. Losses at the gene ends were 5 bases for V and 4 bases for J; bases not matched to a gene: 8.

A single count supports this clone. The chain has TRBV4-1 and TRBJ1-1; D is undetermined. From germline, CDR1 is MGHRA and CDR2 YSYEKL. This CDR3 is 15 amino acids long. The V end was cut by 0 bases, the J end by 6 bases, with 14 bases between. CDR3 region: CASSQDSGLGSEAFF. CDR3 in DNA: TGCGCCAGCAGCCAAGATTCCGGGCTAGGGTCTGAAGCTTTCTTT.

This clone was found a few times. The rearrangement uses TRBV30 and TRBJ1-3; D might be TRBD1 (5 bases). The V gene's germline CDR1 is GTSNPN and CDR2 SVGIG (reference sequence). The CDR3 extends over 14 amino acids. V lost 5 bases and J lost 0, with 11 bases in between. CDR3 sequence reads: CAWAADNSGNTIYF. The CDR3 DNA reads TGTGCCTGGGCGGCGGACAACTCTGGAAACACCATATATTTT.

The chain uses TRBV19 and TRBJ1-5, with 9 positions matching TRBD1. This CDR3 has 17 amino acids. The germline V gene has CDR1 LNHDA and CDR2 SQIVND (reference sequence). J gave up 2 bases and V 1 base, and 6 bases lay outside the gene matches. The CDR3 protein is CASSIVRDREGNQPQHF. The CDR3 region has the DNA TGTGCCAGTAGTATAGTCAGGGACAGGGAAGGCAATCAGCCCCAGCATTTT.